This T cell receptor (beta chain) was observed in a study of T cell responses to AZD1222 COVID-19 vaccine. General study findings and limits: Only five to seven individuals given AZD1222 were seropositive at baseline. Nearly half of the spike-specific TCRs reportedly recognize variant regions that carry no mutations.

Concerning this clone itself: The target antigen is unknown.

Produced via immunoSEQ multiplex PCR; TCRdb's table is partial and in-frame only. The sample yields some 130,000 clones, roughly 92% seen once. V shed 7 bases and J 2 bases; nucleotides not matched to a gene: 6. CDR1 is SNHLY and CDR2 is FYNNEI in the germline V gene. CDR3 length: 16 amino acids. Analysis merged second doses at about 4 or about 12 weeks. The receptor comes from an adult who received the AZD1222 COVID-19 vaccine. The rearrangement links TRBV2 to TRBJ2-3; 13 bases agree with TRBD2. The specimen was peripheral blood, collected 28 days after the second AZD1222 dose. The CDR3: CASMRTSGGNTDTQYF. The DNA for the CDR3 is TGTGCCAGCATGAGGACTAGCGGGGGTAACACAGATACGCAGTATTTT. Together with reference TRBV2 and TRBJ2-3, the CDR3 gives the full variable domain: EPEVTQTPSHQVTQMGQEVILRCVPISNHLYFYWYRQILGQKVEFLVSFYNNEISEKSEIFDDQFSVERPDGSNFTLKIRSTKLEDSAMYFCASMRTSGGNTDTQYFGPGTRLTVL.